This TCR beta chain came from a study of regulatory T cells in long-lasting Graves disease (dated by TCRdb to about 2021). Turning to the overall study: Newly diagnosed Graves' disease patients had taken antithyroid drugs for less than 3 months. Persistent Graves' disease patients were compared with newly diagnosed Graves' disease patients by peripheral blood TCR sequencing and RNA sequencing. The study was registered as a clinical trial and conducted in China. TCR sequencing covered around 13 persistent and roughly 20 newly diagnosed Graves' disease patients, around 35 samples in total.

In light of the paper, this sample's time point label describes: newly diagnosed GD, antithyroid drugs for less than 3 months. For both TCR sequencing and RNA sequencing, RNA was extracted from PBMCs in TRIzol. The diagnosis of Graves' disease was made according to American Thyroid Association guidelines. Recruitment of patients was carried out at an endocrinology department in Xi'an, China. Each patient gave approximately 10 milliliters of peripheral blood, collected in an EDTA anticoagulant tube. Ficoll Paque Plus density gradient separation was used to isolate PBMCs, and no further T cell sorting was performed. RNA quality was checked with an Agilent 2100 Bioanalyzer and agarose gel, and concentration with a NanoDrop 2000. From cysteine to phenylalanine, the CDR3 is 10 amino acids long. Only the CDR3 DNA stays, 30 bases, in frame from base 1. CDR1 and CDR2 are read off the germline V gene (reference sequence) as DFQATT and SNEGSKA. The junction shows trimming of 2 bases on V and 2 bases on J, plus 0 bases between the germline ends.

This clonotype showed up many times. Its antigen target is currently unknown. Within one base of it there is no much larger clone, and no base qualities were kept. The paper as a whole reports these results and caveats: Sequencing and analysis were restricted to the TCR beta chain. Preferential use of TRBV28, TRBJ1-2 and TRBJ2-5 was observed in persistent disease, whereas TRBV20-1 and TRBJ2-1 were favored in newly diagnosed disease. The small sample size was acknowledged by the authors as a limitation that may reduce accuracy. A larger number of public clonotypes was shared among persistent patients (around 2,500) than among newly diagnosed patients (approximately 930). Persistent Graves' disease patients showed lower TCR Shannon entropy and fewer highly expanded clones than newly diagnosed patients, suggesting clonal expansion. Only peripheral blood was studied, because thyroid tissue, the primary lesion, was inaccessible.

Library prep was done by multiplex PCR. Sequenced on an Illumina HiSeq 4000. To build TCR beta libraries, CDR3 regions were amplified by Arm-PCR using iRepertoire HTBI primers. Before sequencing, the PCR products went through gel purification. The original methods were these. A total of fewer than 70 TRBV and under 15 TRBJ segments were identified across samples and were used for gene usage analysis of CDR3 amino acid clonotypes. COPE and FqMerger were used to merge filtered high-quality paired reads into contigs. Contigs were aligned with BLAST to IMGT TRBV, TRBD and TRBJ reference genes, and CDR3 was defined per IMGT. Any clonotype with a frequency above 0.1% was classified as a highly expanded clone. Repertoire diversity was measured by Shannon entropy, and V-J evenness by the Gini coefficient. Public clonotypes were defined as clonotypes shared by more than one individual. TCRdb reworked the public reads: Q25 trimming with fastp, MiXCR clone assembly, productive beta chains retained. Every CDR3 protein is listed once, alongside the most common genes and DNA of its rows. These V and J calls originate from TCRdb's pipeline instead of the authors' own analysis. The sample table contains some 250,000 distinct CDR3 sequences; only one count was recorded for about 16% of them. The ten largest clonotypes hold more than 20% of the sample.

This specimen was peripheral blood mononuclear cells (PBMCs), taken at new diagnosis, from a patient treated with antithyroid drugs. This TCR came from a female donor with Graves disease. The chain is made from TRBV20-1 and TRBJ1-2; too little of a D gene remains to name it. The nucleotide sequence is TGCAGTGCTAGAAACTATGGCTACACCTTC. It codes for CSARNYGYTF.